This T cell receptor beta chain derives from a study of cytomegalovirus exposure and HLA in healthy donors. Sequencing used immunoSEQ multiplex PCR; TCRdb keeps in-frame clones, though not all of them. The sample has some 130,000 clones, roughly 79% seen once. V trimming: 3 bases; J trimming: 1 base; junction bases outside the gene matches: 9. Germline V gene data show CDR1 as LGHNA and CDR2 as YNFKEQ. The CDR3 covers 18 residues. The receptor comes from a man aged 30 to 45 in good health and CMV-seropositive. The sequenced material came from PBMCs. The chain combines TRBV4-2 with TRBJ2-2; 9 nucleotides match TRBD2. The DNA of the CDR3 is TGTGCCAGCAGCCAGGGTTCTTTGCGGGGGGGGAACACCGGGGAGCTGTTTTTT. This sequence encodes CASSQGSLRGGNTGELFF.